Below are 25 T cell receptor beta chains sequenced from a single sample in a study of identical twins (dated by TCRdb to the mid-2010s). The library came from 5' RACE. Instrument on record: Illumina HiSeq 2000. Clones were called with MiXCR by TCRdb after fastp trimmed the public reads at Q25, and only in-frame beta chains were retained. Rows merge per CDR3 protein into single entries with the most common DNA and genes. The table for this sample lists some 440,000 distinct CDR3 sequences; less than 25% of them were counted only once. About 2.7% of the sample goes to the ten largest clones. These records were also assigned to another study, of T cells expressing NK-cell markers.

Sequenced material: CD4+ T cells sorted from blood. The receptors here all came from a woman aged 18-29 years in good health.

There are a few counts of this clonotype. The chain recombines TRBV20-1 with TRBJ2-3; 13 bases fit TRBD2. V was pared by 0 bases and J by 1 base, with 4 bases of the junction left unmatched. Germline V gives CDR1 DFQATT, CDR2 SNEGSKA (reference sequence). The CDR3 is made up of 17 amino acids. The CDR3 sequence is CSARDAGLAGGTDTQYF. CDR3 DNA sequence: TGCAGTGCTAGAGACGCAGGACTAGCGGGGGGCACAGATACGCAGTATTTT.

The chain uses TRBV20-1 and TRBJ2-7, with 8 bases fitting TRBD1. Germline loops: CDR1 DFQATT, CDR2 SNEGSKA (reference sequence). There are 11 residues in the CDR3. Germline trimming cut 3 bases from V and 6 bases from J; bases unmatched to any gene: 1. DNA for the CDR3: TGCAGTGCTAGGACAGGGGTCGAGCAGTACTTC. It translates to CSARTGVEQYF.

This chain connects TRBV12-3 or TRBV12-4 to TRBJ2-5; no clear D. The CDR3 has 13 residues. Trimming pared 7 bases from V and 0 bases from J, leaving 9 bases between. The CDR3 region is CASTYSYQETQYF. In nucleotides, the CDR3 is TGTGCCAGCACTTACTCGTACCAAGAGACCCAGTACTTC.

This clonotype has a count of ten or more. The chain joins TRBV2 to TRBJ2-1; TRBD1 is a possible D gene (6 bases). Germline CDR1 SNHLY, CDR2 FYNNEI. The CDR3 has 13 amino acids. Between the trimmed V and J ends, which lost 4 bases and 4 bases, there was a span of 8 bases. DNA of the CDR3: TGTGCCAGCAGTGGTCAGGGGTACAATGAGCAGTTCTTC. This sequence encodes CASSGQGYNEQFF.

This clonotype has just a few counts. The rearrangement joins TRBV20-1 to TRBJ1-2, with D uncertain. The V and J ends lost 3 bases and 4 bases respectively, with 9 bases between them. The germline gives CDR1 DFQATT, CDR2 SNEGSKA (reference sequence). The CDR3 runs to 12 residues. CDR3 amino acids: CSASEQSYGYTF. The CDR3 DNA follows: TGCAGTGCTAGTGAACAGAGCTATGGCTACACCTTC.

The sample holds a few counts of this clonotype. The CDR3 here is CASSEGGVLGYTF. The CDR3 region has the DNA TGTGCCAGCAGTGAAGGAGGCGTCTTAGGCTACACCTTC. The chain is built from TRBV6-1 and TRBJ1-2; no reliable D call. Trimming cost V 1 base and J 8 bases, with 11 bases left between them. The CDR3 sequence is 13 residues long. Germline CDR1 is MNHNS and CDR2 is SASEGT.

This clonotype has more than one count but fewer than ten. The chain carries TRBV7-9 and TRBJ1-6, with 10 bases that match TRBD1. Per germline, CDR1 SEHNR and CDR2 FQNEAQ (reference sequence). This CDR3 comprises 14 residues. V trimming: 4 bases; J trimming: 9 bases; junction bases outside the gene matches: 3. The CDR3, as DNA: TGTGCCAGCAGCTCCGGGACAGGGGCTTCACCCCTCCACTTT. Translating gives CASSSGTGASPLHF.

The rearrangement links TRBV7-2 to TRBJ2-1; D is undetermined. Germline CDR1 reads SGHTA; CDR2 reads FQGNSA. This CDR3 region has 13 residues. Trimming removed 3 bases at V and 6 bases at J, with 9 bases between. The CDR3, as DNA: TGTGCCAGCAGCTTCTATGTTTCCAATGAGCAGTTCTTC. It encodes CASSFYVSNEQFF. Full variable domain (outside the CDR3, taken from reference TRBV7-2 and TRBJ2-1): GAGVSQSPSNKVTEKGKDVELRCDPISGHTALYWYRQSLGQGLEFLIYFQGNSAPDKSGLPSDRFSAERTGGSVSTLTIQRTQQEDSAVYLCASSFYVSNEQFFGPGTRLTVL.

This clonotype was seen only a few times. J is TRBJ2-1 and V is TRBV20-1; weak D call: TRBD2 (6 bases). Trimming cost V 1 base and J 7 bases, with 20 bases left between them. The CDR3 covers 16 residues. Germline CDR1 reads DFQATT; CDR2 reads SNEGSKA (reference sequence). The CDR3 DNA follows: TGCAGTGCTAGAGCCCCATATAGCGGAATACTGAATGAGCAGTTCTTC. Translated: CSARAPYSGILNEQFF.

The chain has TRBV12-3 or TRBV12-4 and TRBJ2-4, with a tentative D call TRBD1 (5 bases). Trimming cost V 5 bases and J 4 bases, with 18 bases left between them. The CDR3 has 16 amino acids. CDR3 nucleotides: TGTGCCAGCAGTACCGGTTGGGGCGAGCCAAAAAACATTCAGTACTTC. Residues: CASSTGWGEPKNIQYF.

This clonotype was picked up a small number of times. The chain has TRBV7-2 and TRBJ2-1; D is unclear. Looked up from germline, CDR1 is SGHTA and CDR2 is FQGNSA. Trimming left V 2 bases short and J 8 bases short, with 10 bases between. The CDR3 consists of 13 residues. DNA of the CDR3: TGTGCCAGCAGCTTACTCGGTGGTGATGAGCAGTTCTTC. Amino acids: CASSLLGGDEQFF.

This rearrangement joins TRBV5-6 to TRBJ2-1; D call uncertain. The ends were cut back, 1 base at V and 0 bases at J, with 11 bases in the middle. CDR1 and CDR2 from the germline V gene are SGHDT and YYEEEE. The CDR3 runs to 16 residues. CDR3 protein: CASSLSLMSSYNEQFF. The CDR3 bases are TGTGCCAGCAGCTTGTCGCTGATGAGCTCCTACAATGAGCAGTTCTTC. Looking up the rest from reference TRBV5-6 and TRBJ2-1 gives the full variable domain: DAGVTQSPTHLIKTRGQQVTLRCSPKSGHDTVSWYQQALGQGPQFIFQYYEEEERQRGNFPDRFSGHQFPNYSSELNVNALLLGDSALYLCASSLSLMSSYNEQFFGPGTRLTVL.

This clonotype showed up just a few times. The chain carries TRBV7-2 and TRBJ1-1; D is uncertain. Germline values: CDR1 SGHTA, CDR2 FQGNSA. This CDR3 region has 13 residues. Trimming left V 3 bases short and J 1 base short, with 6 bases between. The CDR3 is CASSFYGNTEAFF. CDR3 DNA sequence: TGTGCCAGCAGCTTCTATGGGAACACTGAAGCTTTCTTT.

This clonotype was counted between two and nine times. The chain recombines TRBV5-1 with TRBJ1-6; 8 nucleotides agree with TRBD1. V lost 4 bases, J lost 9 bases, and 9 bases stayed unmatched. Germline assignment: CDR1 SGHRS and CDR2 YFSETQ. The CDR3 is 15 residues long. This CDR3 is CASSQGQAVSSPLHF. CDR3 coding DNA: TGCGCCAGCAGCCAGGGACAGGCCGTTAGTTCACCCCTCCACTTT.

The chain carries TRBV2 and TRBJ1-2, with 9 bases that match TRBD1. The V and J ends lost 6 bases and 8 bases, in that order; junction bases with no gene match: 7. The CDR3 has 13 residues. From germline, CDR1 is SNHLY and CDR2 FYNNEI. The CDR3: CASRSGQGRGYTF. The CDR3 nucleotides are TGTGCCAGCAGATCGGGACAGGGCAGAGGCTACACCTTC.

This clonotype was detected only a few times. In nucleotides, the CDR3 is TGTGCCAGCAGTTACACGGGAGGCGAGCAGTACTTC. This translates into CASSYTGGEQYF. This chain links TRBV6-5 with TRBJ2-7, with 7 bases lining up with TRBD2. Germline lookup yields CDR1 MNHEY and CDR2 SVGAGI. The V segment lost 2 bases and the J segment 6 bases; nucleotides outside the gene matches: 1. The CDR3 is 12 residues long.

This clonotype showed up just a few times. The chain joins TRBV12-3 or TRBV12-4 to TRBJ2-5; 8 bases match TRBD2. This CDR3 region has 17 residues. V lost 3 bases to trimming and J lost 5 bases; unmatched junction nucleotides: 14. The CDR3 DNA reads as TGTGCCAGCAGTTTGGGTCCTCTCGGGACTAGGGCGGAGACCCAGTACTTC. Amino acids: CASSLGPLGTRAETQYF.

The DNA of the CDR3 is TGTGCCAGCAGCCAGGGGGCAACTGAAGCTTTCTTT. Translating gives CASSQGATEAFF. The rearrangement joins TRBV3-1 to TRBJ1-1; perhaps TRBD1 as D (6 bases). Between the trimmed V and J ends, which lost 3 bases and 5 bases, there was a span of 7 bases. Germline values: CDR1 LGHDT, CDR2 YNNKEL (reference sequence). The CDR3 is made up of 12 amino acids.

This clonotype was detected only a few times. The chain employs TRBV4-3 and TRBJ2-1; no reliable D call. Germline loops: CDR1 LGHNA, CDR2 YSLEER. The CDR3 runs to 17 residues. Trimming removed 0 bases at V and 9 bases at J, with 21 bases between. The CDR3 sequence: CASSQEGPRLYYGEQFF. CDR3 nucleotide sequence: TGCGCCAGCAGCCAAGAAGGTCCGCGACTCTACTATGGTGAGCAGTTCTTC.

This clonotype was recorded at least ten times. This chain uses TRBV7-2 with TRBJ1-1; TRBD1 aligns across 9 bases. The V and J ends lost 5 bases and 3 bases, in that order; junction bases with no gene match: 1. Germline V gives CDR1 SGHTA, CDR2 FQGNSA. The CDR3 contains 13 residues. CDR3: CASSRQGDTEAFF. The CDR3 nucleotides are TGTGCCAGCAGCCGACAGGGGGACACTGAAGCTTTCTTT.

This clonotype was found a few times. J is TRBJ2-3 and V is TRBV24-1; D might be TRBD1 (6 bases). With 2 bases removed from V and 3 bases from J, the gap between germline ends came to 14 bases. Germline V gene data show CDR1 as KGHDR and CDR2 as SFDVKD. CDR3 length: 16 residues. The CDR3 sequence is CATSDSKSQGTDTQYF. CDR3 DNA sequence: TGTGCCACCAGTGATTCAAAGTCCCAGGGGACAGATACGCAGTATTTT.

J is TRBJ2-3 and V is TRBV20-1; D ambiguous. Germline CDR1 is DFQATT and CDR2 is SNEGSKA (reference sequence). Trimming took off 6 bases at V and 5 bases at J, with 15 bases between the two ends. The CDR3 loop spans 13 amino acids. The CDR3 protein is CSAELTAIDTQYF. The DNA for the CDR3 is TGCAGTGCCGAATTGACTGCCATAGATACGCAGTATTTT.

This clonotype has only a few counts. The J gene is TRBJ2-7, the V gene TRBV18, with D unclear. This CDR3 comprises 14 residues. Trimming took 5 bases from V and 7 from J, leaving 18 bases between them. CDR1 is KGHSH and CDR2 is LQKENI in the germline V gene. CDR3 nucleotides: TGTGCCAGCTCATCCTTGGACGGTTTTATTGAGCAGTACTTC. Protein sequence: CASSSLDGFIEQYF.

The rearrangement links TRBV5-5 to TRBJ2-2; D perhaps matches TRBD1 (6 bases). The CDR3 consists of 17 residues. Germline CDR1 and CDR2: SGHKS and YYEKEE (reference sequence). Trimming stripped 1 base from V and 4 bases from J, with 17 bases between. The CDR3 nucleotides read TGTGCCAGCAGCTTGAGGTGGGCGAACAGGGTCACCGGGGAGCTGTTTTTT. Translated, it gives CASSLRWANRVTGELFF.

The J gene is TRBJ2-3, the V gene TRBV10-2; D may correspond to TRBD1 or TRBD2 (6 bases each). The CDR3 runs to 17 residues. Trimming removed 2 bases from V and 2 bases from J, with 17 bases in between. In germline, CDR1 is WSHSY, CDR2 SAAADI. The CDR3 coding sequence is TGCGCCAGCAGTGAGGGGGGCTGGGGGGCGAACACAGATACGCAGTATTTT. Its protein is CASSEGGWGANTDTQYF.